These 28 T cell receptor beta chains were all obtained from the same sample, sequenced in a study of hypomethylating agent response in myelodysplastic syndrome. Here immunoSEQ multiplex PCR was the method, and the copy in TCRdb shows in-frame clones only, minus some. Found here are 4,500 or so clones, 82% of them singletons; the top ten hold approximately 25%. The sample in question was bone marrow, obtained before or after starting hypomethylating agent treatment for myelodysplastic syndrome (not recorded which). These receptor sequences come from a human donor with myelodysplastic syndrome.

V usage is TRBV19 and J usage is TRBJ1-5; 10 bases map to TRBD1. The CDR3 is 20 residues long. J gave up 0 bases and V 6 bases, and 17 bases lay outside the gene matches. CDR1 is LNHDA and CDR2 is SQIVND in the germline V gene (reference sequence). CDR3 in DNA: TGTGCCAGTAGGCCCTCCCCGACGGGACAGGGGTTATATAGCAATCAGCCCCAGCATTTT. It encodes CASRPSPTGQGLYSNQPQHF.

This chain connects TRBV6-4 to TRBJ1-6, with D uncertain. The germline V and J ends were trimmed by 3 bases and 10 bases, with 10 bases remaining between them. Germline V gene lookup returns CDR1 MRHNA and CDR2 SNTAGT. The CDR3 is made up of 13 amino acids. This CDR3 is CASSETLQSPLHF. The DNA of the CDR3 is TGTGCCAGCAGTGAGACCTTACAGTCACCCCTCCACTTT.

The chain joins TRBV2 to TRBJ1-6; tentatively, D is TRBD1 (6 bases). Germline values: CDR1 SNHLY, CDR2 FYNNEI. Trimming removed 5 bases from V and 6 bases from J, with 11 bases in between. This CDR3 spans 14 amino acids. The CDR3 DNA reads as TGTGCCAGCAGTCCGGACAGTTTTAATTCACCCCTCCACTTT. Amino acid sequence: CASSPDSFNSPLHF.

The chain combines TRBV7-9 with TRBJ1-1, with 8 nucleotides matching TRBD1. The V and J ends lost 5 bases and 7 bases, in that order; junction bases with no gene match: 9. CDR1 is SEHNR, CDR2 FQNEAQ, per germline (reference sequence). The length of the CDR3 is 14 residues. CDR3 in amino acids: CASSPMSRGLEAFF. Here the CDR3 DNA reads TGTGCCAGCAGCCCGATGTCCAGGGGGCTTGAAGCTTTCTTT.

The chain uses TRBV5-4 and TRBJ1-2; 8 bases match TRBD1. Per germline, CDR1 SGHNT and CDR2 YYREEE (reference sequence). V gave up 7 bases and J gave up 3 bases; unmatched junction bases: 8. CDR3 size: 14 residues. As DNA, the CDR3 is TGTGCCAGCTCCGAGACAGGGGAGGACTATGGCTACACCTTC. Its translation: CASSETGEDYGYTF.

The gene calls are TRBV5-1 and TRBJ2-1; 8 bases are shared with TRBD1. J gave up 2 bases and V 3 bases, and 4 bases lay outside the gene matches. CDR3 length equals 15 residues. Per the germline V gene, CDR1 is SGHRS and CDR2 is YFSETQ. CDR3 region: CASSSGGQAYNEQFF. The CDR3 DNA sequence: TGCGCCAGCAGCTCAGGGGGCCAAGCCTACAATGAGCAGTTCTTC.

The CDR3 reads CASSPFVSYEQYF. In DNA, the CDR3 is TGTGCCAGCAGCCCTTTCGTCTCCTACGAGCAGTACTTC. This chain uses TRBV11-3 with TRBJ2-7; D remains ambiguous. The CDR3 is made up of 13 amino acids. Trimming shortened V by 5 bases and J by 0 bases, and 8 bases separated the two germline ends. Germline CDR1 SGHNT, CDR2 YENEEA. The variable domain in full, completed from reference TRBV11-3 and TRBJ2-7, reads EAGVVQSPRYKIIEKKQPVAFWCNPISGHNTLYWYLQNLGQGPELLIRYENEEAVDDSQLPKDRFSAERLKGVDSTLKIQPAELGDSAVYLCASSPFVSYEQYFGPGTRLTVT.

This rearrangement joins TRBV7-9 to TRBJ2-1, with 9 bases lining up with TRBD2. CDR1 SEHNR and CDR2 FQNEAQ come from the germline V gene (reference sequence). V dropped 2 bases and J dropped 5; count of bases not matched to a gene: 7. The CDR3 is made up of 16 amino acids. The CDR3 nucleotides read TGTGCCAGCAGCTTAAGTGGACTAGCGTTGGACAATGAGCAGTTCTTC. Its protein is CASSLSGLALDNEQFF.

The chain uses TRBV5-4 and TRBJ2-5; D is uncertain. The J call may be incorrect, as the DNA end agrees better with TRBJ2-7. Per the germline V gene, CDR1 is SGHNT and CDR2 is YYREEE (reference sequence). The CDR3 has 13 amino acids. Written as DNA, the CDR3 is TGTGCCAGCAGCTTTCCTCCCTCCTACGAGCAGTACTTC. Its protein is CASSFPPSYEQYF.

This rearrangement joins TRBV4-3 to TRBJ1-1; perhaps TRBD1 as D (6 bases). The CDR3 extends over 14 amino acids. V lost 0 bases, J lost 4 bases, and 9 bases lay in between. Germline-derived CDR1 and CDR2 are LGHNA and YSLEER. The CDR3: CASSQEPGATEAFF. The CDR3 DNA reads TGCGCCAGCAGCCAAGAACCGGGGGCCACTGAAGCTTTCTTT.

This chain joins TRBV7-9 and TRBJ2-1; TRBD1 aligns across 11 bases. V shed 8 bases, J shed 7 bases, and the junction held 7 bases outside the gene matches. The CDR3 spans 14 residues. Germline V gene data show CDR1 as SEHNR and CDR2 as FQNEAQ (reference sequence). Here the CDR3 reads CASSGTGGWNEQFF. The CDR3 DNA follows: TGTGCCAGCTCGGGGACAGGGGGTTGGAATGAGCAGTTCTTC.

The rearrangement joins TRBV5-1 to TRBJ1-2, with TRBD1 matching over 9 bases. The CDR3 has 16 residues. The ends lost 0 bases at V and 8 bases at J; junction bases unmatched: 11. Germline loops: CDR1 SGHRS, CDR2 YFSETQ. The CDR3 protein is CASSLGPTRTGEGYTF. CDR3 bases: TGCGCCAGCAGCTTGGGCCCCACAAGGACAGGGGAAGGCTACACCTTC.

The J gene is TRBJ2-1, the V gene TRBV7-3; TRBD2 is a possible D gene (5 bases). CDR3 length equals 14 residues. Trimming removed 2 bases at V and 4 bases at J, with 9 bases between. The germline gives CDR1 SGHTA, CDR2 FQGTGA. For the CDR3, the DNA is TGTGCCAGCAGCTTAGCGGGTGTATACAATGAGCAGTTCTTC. This encodes CASSLAGVYNEQFF. The whole variable domain, remainder taken from reference TRBV7-3 and TRBJ2-1, is GAGVSQTPSNKVTEKGKYVELRCDPISGHTALYWYRQSLGQGPEFLIYFQGTGAADDSGLPNDRFFAVRPEGSVSTLKIQRTERGDSAVYLCASSLAGVYNEQFFGPGTRLTVL.

The gene calls are TRBV7-9 and TRBJ1-1; D is perhaps TRBD1 (5 bases). This CDR3 region has 13 residues. V was pared by 1 base and J by 6 bases, with 9 bases between. Germline V CDR1 and CDR2: SEHNR, FQNEAQ (reference sequence). CDR3 protein: CASSLEGSSEAFF. DNA of the CDR3: TGTGCCAGCAGCTTAGAGGGGTCCTCTGAAGCTTTCTTT.

This sequence joins TRBV5-1 and TRBJ1-1, with TRBD1 identical over 7 bases. CDR3 length: 13 amino acids. V trimming: 5 bases; J trimming: 6 bases; junction bases outside the gene matches: 7. In germline, CDR1 is SGHRS, CDR2 YFSETQ. The CDR3 sequence: CASSSQGTSEAFF. The CDR3 DNA follows: TGCGCCAGCAGTTCACAGGGGACATCTGAAGCTTTCTTT.

The V and J genes are TRBV14 and TRBJ2-5; D gene ambiguous. Germline V gives CDR1 SGHDN, CDR2 FVKESK. CDR3 length: 13 amino acids. V lost 5 bases, J lost 5 bases, and 12 bases lay in between. CDR3 DNA sequence: TGTGCCAGCAGCGGTCGACGGCAGGAGACCCAGTACTTC. Translating it yields CASSGRRQETQYF.

V is TRBV7-9 and J is TRBJ2-7; 8 nucleotides agree with TRBD1. The V gene end was trimmed by 5 bases and the J gene end by 5 bases; junction bases not matched to a gene: 11. CDR1 and CDR2 (germline): SEHNR, FQNEAQ (reference sequence). The length of the CDR3 is 15 residues. The CDR3 sequence is CASSPDRGPPDEQYF. The CDR3 nucleotides read TGTGCCAGCAGCCCCGACAGGGGACCTCCCGACGAGCAGTACTTC.

The CDR3 sequence: CASSLGRTVYSNQPQHF. The CDR3 coding sequence is TGTGCCAGCAGCTTAGGTCGGACAGTGTATAGCAATCAGCCCCAGCATTTT. This sequence joins TRBV11-2 and TRBJ1-5; D may be TRBD1 (6 bases). Trimming left V 1 base short and J 0 bases short, with 13 bases between. CDR3 length equals 17 residues. Looked up from germline, CDR1 is SGHAT and CDR2 is FQNNGV.

This clone is large. The rearrangement uses TRBV29-1 and TRBJ1-1; TRBD1 might be the D (5 bases). Germline CDR1 SQVTM, CDR2 ANQGSEA. Trimming removed 7 bases from V and 2 bases from J, with 17 bases in between. This CDR3 is built from 14 residues. Here the CDR3 DNA reads TGCAGCGCGCCGATTCTAGGGGATAACACTGAAGCTTTCTTT. Translation: CSAPILGDNTEAFF.

This clone was seen a few times. The chain combines TRBV7-6 with TRBJ1-1, with D unresolved. The germline CDR1 and CDR2 sequences are SGHVS and FNYEAQ. The V end lost 1 base, the J end lost 1 base, and 4 bases lay between the germline ends. This CDR3 is built from 13 residues. CDR3 sequence: CASSLGQNTEAFF. As DNA, the CDR3 is TGTGCCAGCAGCTTAGGACAGAACACTGAAGCTTTCTTT. Together with reference TRBV7-6 and TRBJ1-1, the CDR3 gives the full variable domain: GAGVSQSPRYKVTKRGQDVALRCDPISGHVSLYWYRQALGQGPEFLTYFNYEAQQDKSGLPNDRFSAERPEGSISTLTIQRTEQRDSAMYRCASSLGQNTEAFFGQGTRLTVV.

This sequence joins TRBV2 and TRBJ2-7; D gene uncertain. The germline V gene encodes CDR1 SNHLY and CDR2 FYNNEI. This CDR3 comprises 15 residues. Trimming shortened V by 8 bases and J by 0 bases, and 17 bases separated the two germline ends. This CDR3 reads CASVPGTALSYEQYF. CDR3 DNA: TGTGCCAGCGTTCCGGGCACGGCCCTCTCCTACGAGCAGTACTTC.

The V and J genes are TRBV6-5 and TRBJ1-1, with 12 bases fitting TRBD1. The V segment lost 9 bases and the J segment 6 bases; nucleotides outside the gene matches: 8. The V gene's germline CDR1 is MNHEY and CDR2 SVGAGI. The CDR3 is made up of 14 amino acids. The CDR3 nucleotides are TGTGCCAGTTACGGGACAGGGGGCATCCCTGAAGCTTTCTTT. This gives the protein CASYGTGGIPEAFF.

Only one count was recorded for this clone. CDR3 region: CSVGRVADTQYF. The CDR3 DNA reads as TGCAGCGTTGGTCGGGTCGCAGATACGCAGTATTTT. The V call is TRBV29-1, the J call TRBJ2-3; D not certain. The CDR3 extends over 12 amino acids. V dropped 4 bases and J dropped 4 bases, with 9 bases sitting between them. Germline CDR1 SQVTM, CDR2 ANQGSEA.

Turning to this clone: Compared with germline, one end of the junction differs, possibly owing to a read error. This chain uses TRBV6-6 with TRBJ2-7; no firm D call. CDR1 MNHNY and CDR2 SVGAGI come from the germline V gene (reference sequence). CDR3 size: 12 residues. CDR3 nucleotides: TGTGCCAGCAGTCCCAATTTCTCACCCCCAATCTTC. It yields the protein CASSPNFSPPIF.

The gene calls are TRBV4-1 and TRBJ1-3; 9 positions match TRBD1. The CDR3 has 16 residues. Trimming cost V 4 bases and J 3 bases; bases outside gene matches: 7. Per the germline V gene, CDR1 is MGHRA and CDR2 is YSYEKL. This CDR3 is CASSPLGQGFGNTIYF. CDR3 sequence (DNA): TGCGCCAGCAGCCCCCTGGGACAGGGTTTTGGAAACACCATATATTTT.

This clone was observed once. The chain combines TRBV6-1 with TRBJ1-2; D is unresolved. V gave up 3 bases and J gave up 5 bases, with 13 bases separating them. The CDR3 has 14 amino acids. In germline, CDR1 is MNHNS, CDR2 SASEGT. The CDR3 loop reads CASSDDLTPYGYTF. CDR3 sequence (DNA): TGTGCCAGCAGTGACGACCTTACCCCTTATGGCTACACCTTC.

The genes are TRBV11-2 and TRBJ2-7, with D possibly matching TRBD1 (6 bases). CDR3 length: 15 amino acids. Trimming took off 3 bases at V and 1 base at J, with 13 bases between the two ends. Per germline, CDR1 SGHAT and CDR2 FQNNGV. The CDR3 region is CASSFGAGASYEQYF. The DNA of the CDR3 is TGTGCCAGCAGCTTTGGGGCAGGGGCGTCCTACGAGCAGTACTTC. Complete variable domain (other parts from reference TRBV11-2 and TRBJ2-7): EAGVAQSPRYKIIEKRQSVAFWCNPISGHATLYWYQQILGQGPKLLIQFQNNGVVDDSQLPKDRFSAERLKGVDSTLKIQPAKLEDSAVYLCASSFGAGASYEQYFGPGTRLTVT.

J is TRBJ2-1 and V is TRBV4-1; 13 bases line up with TRBD2. From germline, CDR1 is MGHRA and CDR2 YSYEKL. This CDR3 contains 16 residues. J lost 9 bases, V lost 2 bases, and 7 bases had no gene match. The CDR3 coding sequence is TGCGCCAGCAGCCAAAGACTAGCGGGAGGTGAGGGTGAGCAGTTCTTC. This translates into CASSQRLAGGEGEQFF.